Following are 20 T cell receptor beta chains from one sample sequenced in a study of cytotoxic CD8 clonotypes in ibrutinib-treated CLL. Profiling relied on immunoSEQ multiplex PCR, and the TCRdb table lists in-frame clones only, not all of them. The sample carries hundreds of thousands of clones, over 55% recorded once. Sequencing was performed on PBMCs, taken after 36 months of ibrutinib treatment. The receptors derive from a human donor with chronic lymphocytic leukemia.

The count of this clone is one. The rearrangement joins TRBV4-3 to TRBJ1-2, with TRBD1 matching over 7 bases. Looked up from germline, CDR1 is LGHNA and CDR2 is YSLEER. Germline trimming cut 1 base from V and 8 bases from J; bases unmatched to any gene: 16. The CDR3 length is 17 residues. The CDR3 protein is CASSQGKGLQGVRGYTF. The CDR3 DNA follows: TGCGCCAGCAGCCAAGGGAAGGGGCTTCAGGGGGTACGAGGCTACACCTTC.

This clone was counted only a few times. The rearrangement uses TRBV4-1 and TRBJ2-3, with TRBD1 matching 7 bases. J lost 1 base, V lost 1 base, and 11 bases had no gene match. Germline V gene data show CDR1 as MGHRA and CDR2 as YSYEKL. The CDR3 contains 18 residues. This chain's CDR3 is CASSQVRGGRPRTDTQYF. In DNA, the CDR3 is TGCGCCAGCAGCCAAGTAAGAGGGGGCAGACCCCGCACAGATACGCAGTATTTT.

V gene TRBV6-1 combines with J gene TRBJ2-7, with D possibly matching TRBD2 (5 bases). V lost 11 bases and J lost 1, with 12 bases in between. Germline V gene lookup returns CDR1 MNHNS and CDR2 SASEGT. The CDR3 sequence is 12 residues long. Here the CDR3 reads CAFEGLSYEQYF. The CDR3 DNA follows: TGTGCCTTTGAAGGACTTTCCTACGAGCAGTACTTC.

The gene calls are TRBV20-1 and TRBJ2-7; D unclear. V was trimmed by 3 bases and J by 6 bases, leaving 9 bases between them. CDR1 and CDR2 (germline): DFQATT, SNEGSKA (reference sequence). The CDR3 sequence is 11 residues long. The CDR3 bases are TGCAGTGCTAGGGCCATTCCCGAGCAGTACTTC. This encodes CSARAIPEQYF.

This clone was counted between two and nine times. The rearrangement uses TRBV7-3 and TRBJ2-7; D possibly corresponds to TRBD1 (6 bases). The V end was cut by 1 base, the J end by 2 bases, with 9 bases between. Germline CDR1 SGHTA, CDR2 FQGTGA. The CDR3 contains 14 residues. DNA of the CDR3: TGTGCCAGCAGCTTAAGGGGGCAGACCTACGAGCAGTACTTC. Residues: CASSLRGQTYEQYF.

This sequence joins TRBV6-5 and TRBJ1-5; 8 bases fit TRBD1. Germline V gene lookup returns CDR1 MNHEY and CDR2 SVGAGI. With V trimmed by 2 bases and J by 6 bases, 3 bases remained unmatched. This CDR3 region has 14 residues. The CDR3, as DNA: TGTGCCAGCAGTTACCAGGGGGCTGGTCAGCCCCAGCATTTT. Translation: CASSYQGAGQPQHF.

The chain joins TRBV5-6 to TRBJ1-1, with D perhaps matching TRBD1 (5 bases). Germline V CDR1 and CDR2: SGHDT, YYEEEE. V shed 4 bases and J shed 7 bases, with 8 bases lying between them. This CDR3 has 11 amino acids. CDR3 coding DNA: TGTGCCAGCAGCCTGACAGATGAAGCTTTCTTT. It translates to CASSLTDEAFF.

This clone was counted only a few times. The CDR3 DNA is TGTGCCAGCAGTTCGGCGGGCTATGGCTACACCTTC. Encoded protein: CASSSAGYGYTF. The chain has TRBV27 and TRBJ1-2; D not resolved. This CDR3 spans 12 amino acids. Trimming removed 4 bases from V and 4 bases from J, with 7 bases in between. Germline CDR1 MNHEY, CDR2 SMNVEV (reference sequence).

The V and J genes are TRBV10-3 and TRBJ2-7, with 9 bases aligning to TRBD2. The CDR3 is 15 amino acids. Germline V gene sequence: CDR1 ENHRY, CDR2 SYGVKD. The ends lost 2 bases at V and 3 bases at J; junction bases unmatched: 5. The DNA for the CDR3 is TGTGCCATCAGTGAGGGTCTAGCGGGACTCTACGAGCAGTACTTC. Amino acids: CAISEGLAGLYEQYF.

This chain links TRBV29-1 with TRBJ1-1; 10 nucleotides line up with TRBD1. The germline V gene has CDR1 SQVTM and CDR2 ANQGSEA. The CDR3 totals 18 residues. V lost 6 bases to trimming and J lost 0 bases; unmatched junction nucleotides: 16. CDR3 DNA sequence: TGCAGCGTCCCTTCCCCAGTCCCGGGACAGGGGCTGAACACTGAAGCTTTCTTT. This translates into CSVPSPVPGQGLNTEAFF.

This chain connects TRBV5-1 to TRBJ2-6; the D is unclear. Germline V gene lookup returns CDR1 SGHRS and CDR2 YFSETQ. The CDR3 spans 17 residues. V was cut by 1 base and J by 1 base, with 12 bases left in between. CDR3 in amino acids: CASSLSIGASGANVLTF. In DNA, the CDR3 is TGCGCCAGCAGCTTGTCAATTGGAGCGTCTGGGGCCAACGTCCTGACTTTC.

This sequence joins TRBV27 and TRBJ1-1; unclear D gene. The CDR3 sequence is 14 residues long. The germline gives CDR1 MNHEY, CDR2 SMNVEV (reference sequence). V lost 3 bases and J lost 4, with 12 bases in between. The DNA for the CDR3 is TGTGCCAGCAGTTTTGAGGGTCACGGCACTGAAGCTTTCTTT. Protein: CASSFEGHGTEAFF.

The chain links TRBV6-5 to TRBJ2-7, with TRBD1 matching 7 bases. The trim removed 6 bases at V and 4 bases at J, leaving 9 bases unmatched. Germline CDR1 reads MNHEY; CDR2 reads SVGAGI. The CDR3 runs 14 residues. Here the CDR3 reads CASRPTGVGYEQYF. CDR3 in DNA: TGTGCCAGCAGGCCTACAGGGGTAGGGTACGAGCAGTACTTC.

This clone came up a few times. This chain uses TRBV10-1 with TRBJ2-7; 7 nucleotides match TRBD2. The J segment lost 1 base and the V segment lost 4 bases, leaving 16 bases of the junction unmatched. The CDR3 contains 18 residues. The germline V gene has CDR1 WNHNN and CDR2 SYGVQD (reference sequence). The CDR3 protein is CASSGGSGGGRLSYEQYF. The CDR3 DNA reads as TGCGCCAGCAGTGGTGGTTCGGGCGGCGGGAGACTGTCCTACGAGCAGTACTTC.

V gene TRBV15 combines with J gene TRBJ2-7, with 12 bases identical to TRBD2. The CDR3 covers 19 residues. From germline, CDR1 is LNHNV and CDR2 YYDKDF (reference sequence). Trimming removed 0 bases from V and 3 bases from J; junction bases left unmatched: 12. CDR3 in amino acids: CATSRDHPRLAGVVYEQYF. The CDR3 DNA reads TGTGCCACCAGCAGAGATCACCCGCGACTAGCGGGAGTCGTCTACGAGCAGTACTTC.

A remark on this clone: One end of the junction is discordant with germline, which a read error may explain. Different DNA sequences within this sample yield the same CDR3. The chain recombines TRBV4-1 with TRBJ1-1, with a weak D call TRBD1 (6 bases). CDR3 length equals 13 residues. Per germline, CDR1 MGHRA and CDR2 YSYEKL. The CDR3 reads CASSQDWDTEAFF. Written as DNA, the CDR3 is TGCGCCAGCAGCCAAGATTGGGACACCGAAGCTTTCTTT.

The chain has TRBV5-5 and TRBJ1-5, with D possibly being TRBD1 (6 bases). The CDR3 contains 15 residues. Trimming cost V 4 bases and J 4 bases, with 15 bases left between them. Per the germline V gene, CDR1 is SGHKS and CDR2 is YYEKEE (reference sequence). Here the CDR3 reads CASSDGRTANQPQHF. The CDR3 DNA reads as TGTGCCAGCAGCGACGGGAGGACAGCTAATCAGCCCCAGCATTTT.

The V gene is TRBV9, the J gene TRBJ2-1, with TRBD1 matching 9 bases. The V segment lost 4 bases and the J segment 9 bases; nucleotides outside the gene matches: 5. CDR1 is SGDLS, CDR2 YYNGEE, per germline. This CDR3 region has 13 residues. CDR3 residues: CASSSQGAGEQFF. CDR3 bases: TGTGCCAGCAGCTCACAGGGGGCAGGTGAGCAGTTCTTC.

This chain joins TRBV6-5 and TRBJ2-5; D call uncertain. There are 14 residues in the CDR3. The V gene's germline CDR1 is MNHEY and CDR2 SVGAGI. The V and J ends lost 0 bases and 7 bases respectively, with 12 bases between them. CDR3 sequence (DNA): TGTGCCAGCAGTTACTCGAGGCTCTGGGGGACCCAGTACTTC. Amino acids: CASSYSRLWGTQYF.

The chain employs TRBV29-1 and TRBJ2-7; D unclear. The CDR3 is 13 amino acids. The germline gives CDR1 SQVTM, CDR2 ANQGSEA. Trimming removed 3 bases at V and 4 bases at J, with 13 bases between. The CDR3 bases are TGCAGCGTTGAGGCCGGGCGAGGTTACGAGCAGTACTTC. It translates to CSVEAGRGYEQYF.